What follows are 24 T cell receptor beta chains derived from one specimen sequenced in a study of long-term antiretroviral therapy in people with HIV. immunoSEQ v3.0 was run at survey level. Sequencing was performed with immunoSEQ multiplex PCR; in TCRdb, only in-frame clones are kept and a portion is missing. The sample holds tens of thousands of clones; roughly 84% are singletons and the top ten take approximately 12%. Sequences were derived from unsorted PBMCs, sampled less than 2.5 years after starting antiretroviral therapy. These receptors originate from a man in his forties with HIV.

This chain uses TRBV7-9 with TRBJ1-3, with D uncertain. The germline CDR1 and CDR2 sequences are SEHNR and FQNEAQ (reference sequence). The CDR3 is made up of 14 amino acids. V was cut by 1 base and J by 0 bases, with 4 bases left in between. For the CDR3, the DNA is TGTGCCAGCAGCTTAGGGGTCTCTGGAAACACCATATATTTT. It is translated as CASSLGVSGNTIYF.

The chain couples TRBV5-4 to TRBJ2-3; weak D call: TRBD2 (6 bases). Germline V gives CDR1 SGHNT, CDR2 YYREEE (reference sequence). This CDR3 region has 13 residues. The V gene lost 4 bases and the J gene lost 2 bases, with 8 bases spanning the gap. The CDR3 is CASSPGDTDTQYF. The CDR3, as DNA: TGTGCCAGCAGCCCGGGAGACACAGATACGCAGTATTTT.

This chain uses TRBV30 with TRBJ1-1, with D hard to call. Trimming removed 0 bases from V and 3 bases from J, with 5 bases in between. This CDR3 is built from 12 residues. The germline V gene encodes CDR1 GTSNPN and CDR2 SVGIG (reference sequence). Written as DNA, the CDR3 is TGTGCCTGGAGTGTATTGGACACTGAAGCTTTCTTT. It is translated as CAWSVLDTEAFF.

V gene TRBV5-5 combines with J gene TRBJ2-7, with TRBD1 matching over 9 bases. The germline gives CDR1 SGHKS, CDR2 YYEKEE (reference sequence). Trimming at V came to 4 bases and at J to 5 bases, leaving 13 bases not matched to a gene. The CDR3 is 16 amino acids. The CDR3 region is CASSPIGTGREDEQYF. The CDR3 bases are TGTGCCAGCAGCCCCATAGGGACAGGGAGAGAAGACGAGCAGTACTTC.

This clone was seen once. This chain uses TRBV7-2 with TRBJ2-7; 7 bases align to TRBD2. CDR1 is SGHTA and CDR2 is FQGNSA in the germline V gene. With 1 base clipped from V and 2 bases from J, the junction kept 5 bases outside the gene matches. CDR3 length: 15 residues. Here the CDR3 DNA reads TGTGCCAGCAGCTTAGGACCAGCGGGGACCTACGAGCAGTACTTC. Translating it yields CASSLGPAGTYEQYF.

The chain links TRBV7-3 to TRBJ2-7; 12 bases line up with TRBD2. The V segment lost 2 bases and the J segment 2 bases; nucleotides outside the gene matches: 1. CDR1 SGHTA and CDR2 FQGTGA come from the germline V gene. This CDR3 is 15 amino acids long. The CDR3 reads CASSLGLAGPYEQYF. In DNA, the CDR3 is TGTGCCAGCAGCTTAGGACTAGCGGGACCCTACGAGCAGTACTTC.

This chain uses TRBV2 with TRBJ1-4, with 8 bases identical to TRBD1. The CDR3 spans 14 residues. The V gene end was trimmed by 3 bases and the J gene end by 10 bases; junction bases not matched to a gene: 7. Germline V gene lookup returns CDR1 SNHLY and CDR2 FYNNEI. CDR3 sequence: CASSEGGQGAKLFF. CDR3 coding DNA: TGTGCCAGCAGTGAGGGGGGTCAGGGGGCAAAACTGTTTTTT. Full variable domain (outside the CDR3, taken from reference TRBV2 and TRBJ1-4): EPEVTQTPSHQVTQMGQEVILRCVPISNHLYFYWYRQILGQKVEFLVSFYNNEISEKSEIFDDQFSVERPDGSNFTLKIRSTKLEDSAMYFCASSEGGQGAKLFFGSGTQLSVL.

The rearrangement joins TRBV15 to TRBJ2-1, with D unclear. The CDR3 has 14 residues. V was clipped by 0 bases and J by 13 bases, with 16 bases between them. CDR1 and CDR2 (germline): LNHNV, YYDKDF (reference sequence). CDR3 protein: CATSRDLVTPDQFF. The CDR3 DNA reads TGTGCCACCAGCAGAGATCTGGTAACCCCCGATCAGTTCTTC.

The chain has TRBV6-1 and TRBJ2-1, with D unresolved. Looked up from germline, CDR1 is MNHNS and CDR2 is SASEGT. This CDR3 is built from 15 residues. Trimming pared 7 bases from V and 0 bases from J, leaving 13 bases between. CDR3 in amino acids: CASTRDSRSYNEQFF. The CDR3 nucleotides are TGTGCCAGCACAAGAGACTCCCGCTCCTACAATGAGCAGTTCTTC.

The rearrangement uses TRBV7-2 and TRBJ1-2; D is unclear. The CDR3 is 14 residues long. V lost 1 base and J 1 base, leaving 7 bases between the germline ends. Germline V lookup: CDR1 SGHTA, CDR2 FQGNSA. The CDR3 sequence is CASSLGPNNYGYTF. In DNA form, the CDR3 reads TGTGCCAGCAGCTTAGGGCCGAATAACTATGGCTACACCTTC.

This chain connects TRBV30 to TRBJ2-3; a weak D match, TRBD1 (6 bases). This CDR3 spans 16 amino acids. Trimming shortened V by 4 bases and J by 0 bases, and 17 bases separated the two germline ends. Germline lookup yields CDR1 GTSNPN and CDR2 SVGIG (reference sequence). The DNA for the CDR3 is TGTGCCTGGAACCAGGGGACGGTAGCTAGCACAGATACGCAGTATTTT. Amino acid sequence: CAWNQGTVASTDTQYF. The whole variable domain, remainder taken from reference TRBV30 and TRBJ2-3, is SQTIHQWPATLVQPVGSPLSLECTVEGTSNPNLYWYRQAAGRGLQLLFYSVGIGQISSEVPQNLSASRPQDRQFILSSKKLLLSDSGFYLCAWNQGTVASTDTQYFGPGTRLTVL.

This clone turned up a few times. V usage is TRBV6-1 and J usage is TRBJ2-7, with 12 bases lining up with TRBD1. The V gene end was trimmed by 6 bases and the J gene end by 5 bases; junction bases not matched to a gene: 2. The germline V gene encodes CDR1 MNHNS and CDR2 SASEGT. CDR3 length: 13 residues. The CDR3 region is CASRGQGANEQYF. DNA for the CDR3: TGTGCCAGCAGGGGACAGGGGGCAAACGAGCAGTACTTC.

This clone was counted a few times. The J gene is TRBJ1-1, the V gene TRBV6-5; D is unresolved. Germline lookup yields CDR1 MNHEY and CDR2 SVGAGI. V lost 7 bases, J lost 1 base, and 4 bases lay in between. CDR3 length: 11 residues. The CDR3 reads CASKRNTEAFF. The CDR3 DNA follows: TGTGCCAGCAAGAGGAACACTGAAGCTTTCTTT.

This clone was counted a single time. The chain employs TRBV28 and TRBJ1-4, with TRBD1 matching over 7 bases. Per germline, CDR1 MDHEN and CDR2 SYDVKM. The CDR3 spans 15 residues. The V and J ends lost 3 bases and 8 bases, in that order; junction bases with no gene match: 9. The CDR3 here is CASSFILQGREKLFF. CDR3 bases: TGTGCCAGCAGTTTCATACTACAGGGGAGGGAAAAACTGTTTTTT.

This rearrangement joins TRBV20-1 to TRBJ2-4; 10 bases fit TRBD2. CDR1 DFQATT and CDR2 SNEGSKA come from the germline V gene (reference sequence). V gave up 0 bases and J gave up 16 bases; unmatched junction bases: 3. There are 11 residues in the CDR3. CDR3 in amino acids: CSAREGLAKYF. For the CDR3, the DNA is TGCAGTGCTAGAGAGGGACTAGCGAAATACTTC.

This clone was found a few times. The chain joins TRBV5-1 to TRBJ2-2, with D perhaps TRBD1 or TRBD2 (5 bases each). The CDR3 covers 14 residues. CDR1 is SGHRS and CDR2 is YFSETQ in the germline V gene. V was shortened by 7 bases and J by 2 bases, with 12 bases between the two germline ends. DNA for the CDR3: TGCGCCAGCGAAGTAGGGGACAACACCGGGGAGCTGTTTTTT. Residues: CASEVGDNTGELFF.

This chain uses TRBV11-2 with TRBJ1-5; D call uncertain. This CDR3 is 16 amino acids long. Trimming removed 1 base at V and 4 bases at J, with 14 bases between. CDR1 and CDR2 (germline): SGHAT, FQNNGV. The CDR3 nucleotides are TGTGCCAGCAGCTTAGGGAGCGGCGGGCTAAATCAGCCCCAGCATTTT. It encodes CASSLGSGGLNQPQHF.

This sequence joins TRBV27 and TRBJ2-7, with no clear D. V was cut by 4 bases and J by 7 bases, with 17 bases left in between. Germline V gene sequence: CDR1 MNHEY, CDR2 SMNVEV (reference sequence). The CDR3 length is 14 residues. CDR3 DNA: TGTGCCAGCAGTTCCGCCGGGTCCTTCTGGGAGCAGTACTTC. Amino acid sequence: CASSSAGSFWEQYF.

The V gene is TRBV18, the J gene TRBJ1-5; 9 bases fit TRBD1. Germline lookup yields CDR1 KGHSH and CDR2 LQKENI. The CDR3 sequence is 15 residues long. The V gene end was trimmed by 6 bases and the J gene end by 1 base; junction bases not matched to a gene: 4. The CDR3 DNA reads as TGTGCCAGCTCGCGACAGGGGGAGAGCAATCAGCCCCAGCATTTT. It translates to CASSRQGESNQPQHF.

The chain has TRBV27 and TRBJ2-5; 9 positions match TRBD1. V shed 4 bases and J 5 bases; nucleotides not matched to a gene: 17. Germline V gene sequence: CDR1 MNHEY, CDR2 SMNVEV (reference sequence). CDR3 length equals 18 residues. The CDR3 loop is CASSSPSSPGQGRETQYF. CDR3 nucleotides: TGTGCCAGCAGTTCACCCAGCTCCCCGGGACAGGGCAGGGAGACCCAGTACTTC.

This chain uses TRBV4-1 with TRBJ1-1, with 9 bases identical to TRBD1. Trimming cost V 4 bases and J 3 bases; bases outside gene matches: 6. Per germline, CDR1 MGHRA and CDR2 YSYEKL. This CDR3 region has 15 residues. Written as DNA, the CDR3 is TGCGCCAGCAGCCGAGTACAGGGGGCGGACACTGAAGCTTTCTTT. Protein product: CASSRVQGADTEAFF.

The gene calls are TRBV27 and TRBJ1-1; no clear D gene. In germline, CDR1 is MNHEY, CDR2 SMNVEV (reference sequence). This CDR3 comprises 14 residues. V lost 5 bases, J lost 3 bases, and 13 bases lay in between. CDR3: CASSPGLGDTEAFF. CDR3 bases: TGTGCCAGCAGTCCCGGCCTCGGGGACACTGAAGCTTTCTTT.

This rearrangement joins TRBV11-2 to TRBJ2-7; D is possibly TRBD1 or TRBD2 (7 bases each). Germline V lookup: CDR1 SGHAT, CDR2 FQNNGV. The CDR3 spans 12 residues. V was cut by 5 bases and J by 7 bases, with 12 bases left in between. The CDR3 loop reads CASSPQGGEQYF. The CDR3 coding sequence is TGTGCCAGCAGCCCCCAGGGGGGGGAGCAGTACTTC.

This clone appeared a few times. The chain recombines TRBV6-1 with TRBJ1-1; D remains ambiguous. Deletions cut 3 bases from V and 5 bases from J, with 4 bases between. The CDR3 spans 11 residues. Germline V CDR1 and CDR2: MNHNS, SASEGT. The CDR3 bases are TGTGCCAGCAGTGAGTGGACTGAAGCTTTCTTT. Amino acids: CASSEWTEAFF.